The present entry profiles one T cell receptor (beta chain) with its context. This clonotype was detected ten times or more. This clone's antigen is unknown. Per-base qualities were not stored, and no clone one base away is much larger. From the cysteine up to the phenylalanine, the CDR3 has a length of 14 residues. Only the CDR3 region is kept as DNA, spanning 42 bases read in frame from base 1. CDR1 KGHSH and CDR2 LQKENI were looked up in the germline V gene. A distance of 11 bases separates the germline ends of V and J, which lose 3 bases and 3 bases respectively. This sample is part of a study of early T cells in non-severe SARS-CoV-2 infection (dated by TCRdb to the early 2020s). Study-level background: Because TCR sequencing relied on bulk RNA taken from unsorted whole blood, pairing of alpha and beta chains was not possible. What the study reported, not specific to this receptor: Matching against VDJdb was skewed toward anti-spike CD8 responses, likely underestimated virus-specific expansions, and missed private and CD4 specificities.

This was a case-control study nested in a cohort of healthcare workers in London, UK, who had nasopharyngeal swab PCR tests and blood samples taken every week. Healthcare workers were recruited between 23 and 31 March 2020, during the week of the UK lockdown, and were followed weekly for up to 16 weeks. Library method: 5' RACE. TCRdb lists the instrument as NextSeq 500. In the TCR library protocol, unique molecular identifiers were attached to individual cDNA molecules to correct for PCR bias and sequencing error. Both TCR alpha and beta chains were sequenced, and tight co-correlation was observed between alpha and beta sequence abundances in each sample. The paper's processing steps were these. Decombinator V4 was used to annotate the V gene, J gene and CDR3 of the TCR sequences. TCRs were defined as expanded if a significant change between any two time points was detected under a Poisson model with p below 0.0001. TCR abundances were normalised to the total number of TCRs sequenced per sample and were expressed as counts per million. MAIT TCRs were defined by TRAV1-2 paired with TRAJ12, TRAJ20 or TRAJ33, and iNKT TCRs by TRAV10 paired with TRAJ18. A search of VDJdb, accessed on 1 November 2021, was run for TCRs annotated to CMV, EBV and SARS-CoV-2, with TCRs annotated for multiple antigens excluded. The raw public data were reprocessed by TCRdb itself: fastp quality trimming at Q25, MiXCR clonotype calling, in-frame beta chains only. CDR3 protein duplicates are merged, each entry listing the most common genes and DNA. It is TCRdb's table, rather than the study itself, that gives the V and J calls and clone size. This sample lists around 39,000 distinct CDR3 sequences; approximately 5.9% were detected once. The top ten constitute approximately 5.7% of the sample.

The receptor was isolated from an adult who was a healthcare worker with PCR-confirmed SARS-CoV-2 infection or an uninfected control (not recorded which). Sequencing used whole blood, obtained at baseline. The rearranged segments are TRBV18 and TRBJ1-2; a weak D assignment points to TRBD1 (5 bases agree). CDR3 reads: CASSPQGQDYGYTF. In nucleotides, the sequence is TGTGCCAGCTCACCTCAAGGACAAGACTATGGCTACACCTTC. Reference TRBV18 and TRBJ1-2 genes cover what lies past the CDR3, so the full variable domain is NAGVMQNPRHLVRRRGQEARLRCSPMKGHSHVYWYRQLPEEGLKFMVYLQKENIIDESGMPKERFSAEFPKEGPSILRIQQVVRGDSAAYFCASSPQGQDYGYTFGSGTRLTVV.